The text below deals with one T cell receptor beta chain. What it binds is not known. The sample comes from a study of T cells and Merkel cell carcinoma outcomes. J was trimmed by 0 bases and V by 3 bases; bases with no gene match: 9. This CDR3 is 16 amino acids long. CDR1 SGDLS and CDR2 YYNGEE come from the germline V gene. Repertoires were generated with immunoSEQ multiplex PCR, while TCRdb's copy carries only in-frame clones and drops some. The sample has about 19,000 clones, more than 65% seen once. Findings of the study overall: In Merkel cell carcinoma, repertoire and T-cell density reportedly predicted outcomes.

The TCR sequence derives from a human donor with Merkel cell carcinoma. The sequenced sample consisted of tumor tissue from Merkel cell carcinoma. This rearrangement joins TRBV9 to TRBJ2-7; 7 bases agree with TRBD2. CDR3 in DNA: TGTGCCAGCAGCGAGAGGGAGGGGAGCTTCTCCTACGAGCAGTACTTC. Translated: CASSEREGSFSYEQYF.